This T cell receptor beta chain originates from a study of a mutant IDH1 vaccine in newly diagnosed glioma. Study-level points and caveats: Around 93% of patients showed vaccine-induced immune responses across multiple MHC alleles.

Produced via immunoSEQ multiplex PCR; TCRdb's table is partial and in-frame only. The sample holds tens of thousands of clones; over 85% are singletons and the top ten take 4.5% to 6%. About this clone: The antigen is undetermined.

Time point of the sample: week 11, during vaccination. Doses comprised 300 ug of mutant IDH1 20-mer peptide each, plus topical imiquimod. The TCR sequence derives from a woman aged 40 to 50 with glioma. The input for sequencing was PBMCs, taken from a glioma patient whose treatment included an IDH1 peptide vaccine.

CDR3: CSASAGVEYF. The CDR3 coding sequence is TGCAGTGCTTCTGCGGGGGTTGAGTACTTC. V gene TRBV20-1 combines with J gene TRBJ2-7, with 7 nucleotides matching TRBD2. The germline gives CDR1 DFQATT, CDR2 SNEGSKA (reference sequence). The CDR3 has 10 residues. The junction had 6 bases not matched to a gene; V was cut back by 5 bases and J by 11 bases.